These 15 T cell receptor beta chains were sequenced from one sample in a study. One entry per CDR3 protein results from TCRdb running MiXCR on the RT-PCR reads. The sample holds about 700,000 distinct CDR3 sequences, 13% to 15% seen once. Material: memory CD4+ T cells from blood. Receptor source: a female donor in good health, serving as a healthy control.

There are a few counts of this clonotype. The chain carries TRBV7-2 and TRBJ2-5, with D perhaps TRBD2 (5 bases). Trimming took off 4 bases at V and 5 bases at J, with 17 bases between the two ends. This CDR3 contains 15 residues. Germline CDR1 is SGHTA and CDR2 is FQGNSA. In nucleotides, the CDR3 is TGTGCCAGCAGCTCTCAAAAACGGGATTCGGAGACCCAGTACTTC. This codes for CASSSQKRDSETQYF. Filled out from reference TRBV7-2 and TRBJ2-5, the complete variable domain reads GAGVSQSPSNKVTEKGKDVELRCDPISGHTALYWYRQSLGQGLEFLIYFQGNSAPDKSGLPSDRFSAERTGGSVSTLTIQRTQQEDSAVYLCASSSQKRDSETQYFGPGTRLLVL.

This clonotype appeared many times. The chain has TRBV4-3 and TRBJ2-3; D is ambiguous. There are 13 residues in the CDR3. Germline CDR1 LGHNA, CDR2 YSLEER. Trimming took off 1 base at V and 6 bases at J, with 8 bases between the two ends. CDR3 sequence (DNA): TGCGCCAGCAGCCAAGCCGGCGAGGATACGCAGTATTTT. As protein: CASSQAGEDTQYF.

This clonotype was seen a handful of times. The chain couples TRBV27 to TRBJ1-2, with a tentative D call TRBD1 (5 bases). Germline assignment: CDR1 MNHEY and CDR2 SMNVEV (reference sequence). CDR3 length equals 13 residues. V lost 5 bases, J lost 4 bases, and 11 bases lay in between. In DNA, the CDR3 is TGTGCCAGCAGTCAAAGGGGCGGCTATGGCTACACCTTC. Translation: CASSQRGGYGYTF.

The CDR3 loop reads CASSRSLTRQKLFF. CDR3 in DNA: TGTGCCAGCAGTCGGTCTCTTACCAGGCAAAAACTGTTTTTT. The chain carries TRBV12-3 or TRBV12-4 and TRBJ1-4; D is undetermined. V lost 5 bases and J lost 9, with 16 bases in between. The CDR3 is 14 residues long.

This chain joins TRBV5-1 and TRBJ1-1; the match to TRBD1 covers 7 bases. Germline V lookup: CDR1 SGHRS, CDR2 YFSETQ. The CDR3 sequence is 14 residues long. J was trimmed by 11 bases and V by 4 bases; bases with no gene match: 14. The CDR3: CASSPEGSDRRAFF. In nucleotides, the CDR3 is TGCGCCAGCAGCCCGGAGGGATCGGACAGGAGGGCTTTCTTT.

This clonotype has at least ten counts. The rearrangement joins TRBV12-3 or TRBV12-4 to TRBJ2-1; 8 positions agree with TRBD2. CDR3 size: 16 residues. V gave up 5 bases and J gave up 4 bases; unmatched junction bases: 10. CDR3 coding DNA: TGTGCCAGCAGTCCCCCTACTAGCGGACTTTACAATGAGCAGTTCTTC. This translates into CASSPPTSGLYNEQFF.

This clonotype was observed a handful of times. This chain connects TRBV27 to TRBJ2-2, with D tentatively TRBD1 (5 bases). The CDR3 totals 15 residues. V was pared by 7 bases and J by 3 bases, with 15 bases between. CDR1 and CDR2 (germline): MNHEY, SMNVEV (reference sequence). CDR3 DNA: TGTGCCAGCACCGACAGAACTCTCGACACCGGGGAGCTGTTTTTT. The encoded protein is CASTDRTLDTGELFF.

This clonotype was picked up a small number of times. Written as DNA, the CDR3 is TGCGCCAGCAGCTTGGCGGGGACTAGGGAAGAGACCCAGTACTTC. Residues: CASSLAGTREETQYF. The V and J genes are TRBV5-1 and TRBJ2-5; 8 positions match TRBD2. CDR1 SGHRS and CDR2 YFSETQ come from the germline V gene. V shed 0 bases, J shed 3 bases, and the junction held 4 bases outside the gene matches. The CDR3 covers 15 residues.

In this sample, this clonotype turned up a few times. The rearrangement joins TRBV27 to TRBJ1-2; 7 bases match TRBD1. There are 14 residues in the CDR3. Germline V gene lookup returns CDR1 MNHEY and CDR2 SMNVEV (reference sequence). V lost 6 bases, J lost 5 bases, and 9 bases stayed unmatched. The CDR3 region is CASRRPGQSYGYTF. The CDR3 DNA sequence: TGTGCCAGCAGACGCCCGGGACAGAGTTATGGCTACACCTTC.

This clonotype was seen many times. The CDR3 DNA follows: TGCAGTGCCCGACTAGCCCTCACAGATACGCAGTATTTT. It yields the protein CSARLALTDTQYF. The chain couples TRBV20-1 to TRBJ2-3; 7 nucleotides line up with TRBD2. This CDR3 has 13 residues. Per the germline V gene, CDR1 is DFQATT and CDR2 is SNEGSKA (reference sequence). V lost 6 bases to trimming and J lost 2 bases; unmatched junction nucleotides: 5.

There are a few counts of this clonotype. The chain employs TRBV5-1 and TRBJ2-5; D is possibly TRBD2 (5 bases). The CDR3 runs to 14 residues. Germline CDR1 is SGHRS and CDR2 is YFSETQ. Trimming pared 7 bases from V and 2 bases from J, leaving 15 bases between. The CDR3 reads CASRRTGSQETQYF. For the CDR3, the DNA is TGCGCCAGCCGCCGGACGGGGAGTCAAGAGACCCAGTACTTC.

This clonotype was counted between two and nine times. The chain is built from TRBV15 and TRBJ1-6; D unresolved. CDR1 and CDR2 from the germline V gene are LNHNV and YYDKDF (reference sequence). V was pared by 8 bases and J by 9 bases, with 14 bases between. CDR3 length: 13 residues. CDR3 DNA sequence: TGTGCCACCCAAGTGACCTCCGGTTCACCCCTCCACTTT. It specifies CATQVTSGSPLHF.

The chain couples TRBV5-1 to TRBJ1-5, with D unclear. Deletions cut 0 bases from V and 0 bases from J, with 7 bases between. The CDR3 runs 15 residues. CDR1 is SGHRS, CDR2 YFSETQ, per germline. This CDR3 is CASSLDNYSNQPQHF. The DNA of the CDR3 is TGCGCCAGCAGCTTGGACAATTATAGCAATCAGCCCCAGCATTTT.

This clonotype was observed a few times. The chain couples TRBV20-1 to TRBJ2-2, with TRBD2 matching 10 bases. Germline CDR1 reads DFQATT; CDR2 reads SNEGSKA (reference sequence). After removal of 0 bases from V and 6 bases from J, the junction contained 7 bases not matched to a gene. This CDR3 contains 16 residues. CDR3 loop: CSARDRGSGGPGELFF. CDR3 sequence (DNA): TGCAGTGCTAGAGATCGGGGTAGCGGGGGGCCCGGGGAGCTGTTTTTT.

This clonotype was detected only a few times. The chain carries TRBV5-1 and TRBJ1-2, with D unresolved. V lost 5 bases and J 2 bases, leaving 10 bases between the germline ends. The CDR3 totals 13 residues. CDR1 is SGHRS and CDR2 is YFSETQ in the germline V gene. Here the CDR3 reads CASRVWGNYGYTF. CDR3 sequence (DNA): TGCGCCAGCAGGGTATGGGGAAACTATGGCTACACCTTC.